The clone carrying this T cell receptor beta chain was counted only a few times. Its antigen is as yet unknown. This entry comes from a study of T cells after yellow fever vaccination. Study findings and constraints: Sorted repertoires could include abundant contaminating clonotypes from bulk cells.

The authors made TCR cDNA by 5'RACE template switching, adding a universal primer site and UMIs. TCRdb redid the calling of the 5' RACE reads with MiXCR, one entry per CDR3 protein. Found here are a few hundred thousand distinct CDR3 sequences, around a sixth of them singletons; the top ten hold 15% to 20%. Germline assignment: CDR1 SGHRS and CDR2 YFSETQ. The CDR3 sequence is 14 residues long. V was pared by 2 bases and J by 2 bases, with 10 bases between. The starting material was PBMCs, obtained before the yellow fever booster vaccination. This receptor was obtained from a man aged 18-30 years who received the YFV17D yellow fever vaccine. The V call is TRBV5-1, the J call TRBJ1-1; D gene uncertain. CDR3 DNA: TGCGCCAGCAGCTTCGGATTCGGCAACACTGAAGCTTTCTTT. It yields the protein CASSFGFGNTEAFF.